This T cell receptor beta chain was captured in a study of T-cell reconstitution after alpha-beta-depleted transplantation in children. Points from the study as a whole: Surviving recipient T cells and thymic progenitors produced the high day-60 TCRbeta diversity seen in some patients. The study reportedly traced alpha-beta T cells about two months after transplant to several hundred expanded graft clones. T-cell numbers and diversity, one year after transplant, stemmed largely from T cells that were newly produced.

Unique molecular identifiers were incorporated when the TCRbeta library was constructed. TCRdb re-analysed the PCR reads in MiXCR, keeping a single row per CDR3 protein. The table has roughly 490,000 distinct CDR3 sequences, over 10% seen once. CDR3 size: 14 residues. CDR1 KGHSH and CDR2 LQKENI come from the germline V gene. Deletions cut 3 bases from V and 5 bases from J, with 13 bases between. This clonotype was detected ten times or more. The antigen remains unidentified. The sequenced sample was PBMCs, mostly from graft donor cells, obtained 180 days after TCRalphabeta/CD19-depleted stem cell transplant. The sequence came from a female patient aged 2 to 10 who had a stem cell transplant for aplastic anemia, so the T cells may come from the graft donor. V gene TRBV18 combines with J gene TRBJ1-1; D perhaps matches TRBD1 (6 bases). CDR3 region: CASSPLGQNTEAFF. The CDR3 nucleotides are TGTGCCAGCTCACCTCTCGGACAGAATACTGAAGCTTTCTTT.